This is a list of T cell receptor beta chains from one sample in a study of tumor-infiltrating lymphocytes in localized non-small cell lung cancer. Assay: immunoSEQ multiplex PCR; the TCRdb copy retains only in-frame clones and omits some. The table has 13,000 to 15,000 clones, about 71% seen once. Sequenced material: uninvolved lung tissue not adjacent to the tumor. The receptors derive from a human donor with non-small cell lung cancer. Both conserved end residues are trimmed from each CDR3.

V gene: TRBV30; J gene: TRBJ2-7; CDR3 protein: AWRGTSGSYEQY
V gene: TRBV7-2; J gene: TRBJ2-7; CDR3 protein: ASSLAGTSYEQY
V gene: TRBV28; J gene: TRBJ2-3; CDR3 protein: ASSFGQGGTDTQY
V gene: TRBV6-4; J gene: TRBJ2-3; CDR3 protein: ASSDSDATDTQY
V gene: TRBV29-1; J gene: TRBJ2-2; CDR3 protein: SGRDRLNAGELF
V gene: TRBV4-3; J gene: TRBJ1-3; CDR3 protein: ASSQEGQSGNTIY
V gene: TRBV25-1; J gene: TRBJ2-3; CDR3 protein: ASSEFKGARTDTQY
V gene: TRBV29-1; J gene: TRBJ1-2; CDR3 protein: SVGYGLDGYT
V gene: TRBV28; J gene: TRBJ2-2; CDR3 protein: ASSFWTANTGELF
V gene: TRBV6-1; J gene: TRBJ1-1; CDR3 protein: ASSEGTFLNTEAF
V gene: TRBV7-9; J gene: TRBJ2-5; CDR3 protein: ASSLELGGKETQY
V gene: TRBV6-5; J gene: TRBJ1-1; CDR3 protein: ASSSWYSNTEAF
V gene: TRBV2; J gene: TRBJ2-3; CDR3 protein: ASSEPEQGKVSTDTQY
V gene: TRBV7-2; J gene: TRBJ1-1; CDR3 protein: ASSSSRGAEAF
V gene: TRBV5-1; J gene: TRBJ1-3; CDR3 protein: ASSWGDRGTGNTIY
V gene: TRBV11-3; J gene: TRBJ1-3; CDR3 protein: ASSYTTQGPPSGNTIY
V gene: TRBV10-3; J gene: TRBJ1-1; CDR3 protein: AISELGLDTEAF
V gene: TRBV5-1; J gene: TRBJ2-5; CDR3 protein: ASSVWSGRSQETQY
V gene: TRBV6-4; J gene: TRBJ2-5; CDR3 protein: ASSLDVQETQY
V gene: TRBV5-4; J gene: TRBJ1-1; CDR3 protein: ASSRLDRANTEAF
V gene: TRBV28; J gene: TRBJ1-4; CDR3 protein: ASSLIAVEKLF
V gene: TRBV18; J gene: TRBJ2-6; CDR3 protein: ASSRYSSGANVLT
V gene: TRBV28; J gene: TRBJ2-5; CDR3 protein: ASSLTDLYQETQY
V gene: TRBV10-2; J gene: TRBJ2-5; CDR3 protein: ASLPSGGGAGTQY
V gene: TRBV27; J gene: TRBJ1-5; CDR3 protein: ASSFNAGEDQPQH
V gene: TRBV19; J gene: TRBJ2-1; CDR3 protein: ASSIPPRDEQF
V gene: TRBV20-1; J gene: TRBJ1-2; CDR3 protein: SVEIGYGYT
V gene: TRBV4-2; J gene: TRBJ1-4; CDR3 protein: ASSQAATNEKLF
V gene: TRBV9; J gene: TRBJ2-1; CDR3 protein: ASSVVPWAYNEQF
V gene: TRBV5-1; J gene: TRBJ2-1; CDR3 protein: ASSLDPGGSGSVNEQF
V gene: TRBV7-2; J gene: TRBJ2-1; CDR3 protein: ASSLGGLPANEQF
V gene: TRBV6-5; J gene: TRBJ2-2; CDR3 protein: ASSYISGTGEMELF
V gene: TRBV7-2; J gene: TRBJ1-1; CDR3 protein: ASSPGRRLEAF
V gene: TRBV28; J gene: TRBJ2-3; CDR3 protein: ASSLRSVLAVGGNTQY
V gene: TRBV5-4; J gene: TRBJ1-6; CDR3 protein: ASSTRQGANSPLH
V gene: TRBV28; J gene: TRBJ1-2; CDR3 protein: ASSPGTLYGYT
V gene: TRBV11-1; J gene: TRBJ1-2; CDR3 protein: ASSPWAGDGYT
V gene: TRBV11-2; J gene: TRBJ1-3; CDR3 protein: ASSRQTTLSSGNTIY
V gene: TRBV7-9; J gene: TRBJ1-2; CDR3 protein: ASSSSNYGYT
V gene: TRBV25-1; J gene: TRBJ1-1; CDR3 protein: ASSGPLGTMNTEAF
V gene: TRBV5-1; J gene: TRBJ1-2; CDR3 protein: ASSSDPSADYGYT
V gene: TRBV5-1; J gene: TRBJ1-2; CDR3 protein: ASSFDRPYGYT
V gene: TRBV28; J gene: TRBJ2-7; CDR3 protein: ASSIARYEQY
V gene: TRBV15; J gene: TRBJ1-2; CDR3 protein: ATSRGGDYGYT
V gene: TRBV6-1; J gene: TRBJ1-1; CDR3 protein: ASSEARSTEAF
V gene: TRBV29-1; J gene: TRBJ2-2; CDR3 protein: SVERPDTGELF
V gene: TRBV15; J gene: TRBJ2-1; CDR3 protein: ATSRAGTPNEQF
V gene: TRBV5-1; J gene: TRBJ1-1; CDR3 protein: ASSLGPSGDAF
V gene: TRBV7-2; J gene: TRBJ2-5; CDR3 protein: ASSLRGPGEETQY
V gene: TRBV6-5; J gene: TRBJ2-7; CDR3 protein: ASSPRPGGSYEQY
V gene: TRBV19; J gene: TRBJ2-1; CDR3 protein: ASSGTNDEQF
V gene: TRBV10-2; J gene: TRBJ1-3; CDR3 protein: ASAAGGGGNTIY
V gene: TRBV10-3; J gene: TRBJ2-2; CDR3 protein: AISLGGNTGELF